This T cell receptor beta chain stems from a study of cytomegalovirus exposure and HLA in healthy donors (dated by TCRdb to about 2017). Broadly, across the study: An earlier analysis of roughly 630 of the donors reported about 250 Gb of sequence data and 120 million or so unique TCR beta sequences from about 179 million T cells. A later analysis re-examined previously published TCR beta repertoires from more than 550 donors and added high-resolution HLA genotyping to investigate patterns of TCR occurrence. Among the roughly 390 genotyped donors, around 79% belonged to the genetic ancestry cluster associated with self-reported Caucasian donors. Typing coverage varied by locus: roughly 629-630 donors for A, B, C, DRB1 and DQB1; roughly 560 for DQA1; over 600 for DPA1; 400 to 480 for DPB1. Roughly 5 DR-DQ haplotypes were handled as single units for association and clustering, since linkage in the cohort was strong. Genome-wide SNP genotypes for about 65% of the 666 donors were used in a later genetic analysis, which treated that subset as a discovery cohort. On average, over 200,000 unique TCR beta nucleotide sequences were sequenced per donor among a few hundred genotyped donors of the cohort, with 15% to 20% of those sequences being non-productive. Every repertoire in the discovery cohort had been generated on one and the same sequencing platform. In the later analysis, no new phenotypic data were used to find candidate immune exposures; instead, reliance was placed on TCR beta sequences and their occurrence across donors. The study aimed to test whether signatures of past pathogen exposure could be identified by cataloging public T cell receptors. An earlier analysis of 587 of the donors applied high-throughput TCR beta sequencing to assess whether each TCR beta V gene segment acted as functional or pseudogenic. Besides the first cohort of roughly 700 subjects, a separate validation cohort made up of roughly 130 different subjects was used. Class I and class II HLA loci were covered by the typing at four-digit resolution. Donor age, sex, ethnicity and CMV serostatus were compiled alongside the repertoire data. Using immunosequencing, the study profiled T cell repertoires from some 670 subjects and related those repertoires to cytomegalovirus serostatus. Roughly 300 gigabases of sequencing data and tens of millions of unique TCR sequences made up an early release that covered several hundred HLA-typed donors. The study combined high-throughput TCR immunosequencing, statistical association of individual TCRs with disease status, and machine learning to predict cytomegalovirus infection status.

The cohort was made up of roughly 670 healthy bone marrow donors. At the time of sampling, all cohort members were nominally healthy, though unrecorded immune exposures were likely present. The donor was CMV seropositive and was included in the group of 250 to 300 seropositive cohort members. Each donor provided a peripheral blood sample, and peripheral blood mononuclear cells were used for TCR beta sequencing. Genomic DNA was extracted from the blood cell samples with the Qiagen DNeasy Blood Extraction Kit. Libraries were constructed by the immunoSEQ multiplex PCR assay. For the multiplex PCR, a mixture combining 60 forward primers for TCR Vbeta segments and 13 reverse primers for TCR Jbeta segments was used. The CDR3 region of rearranged TCR beta genes was amplified from genomic DNA by a multiplex PCR assay. The amplified TCR beta libraries were sequenced on the Illumina HiSeq System as 87-base-pair reads. On the study's bioinformatics: In a later analysis, some 80 million unique TCR beta chains were counted across the 500 to 850 repertoires, and around 11 million of these chains were shared by at least two donors. To remove PCR and sequencing errors, raw reads were error-corrected and collapsed into unique sequences using a nearest-neighbor algorithm that merged closely related sequences. Alignment of CDR3 sequences to IMGT reference sequences was used to assign V, D and J gene segments. For a sequence to be retained, a match of at least six nucleotides to both a V gene segment and a J gene segment was required. A rearrangement was called productive if the CDR3 had no stop codons and remained in frame with V and J, and every other rearrangement was called non-productive. Following IMGT convention, CDR3 was defined as the stretch from the second conserved V-encoded cysteine to the conserved J-encoded phenylalanine. The earlier analysis of some 540 of the donors excluded any sequence lacking an unambiguous match to a single V gene segment. An earlier analysis of a few hundred of the donors called V segments functional above 56.7% productive rearrangements and segregating when the between-donor standard deviation exceeded 5%. A statistical classification framework was built to diagnose cytomegalovirus status from the catalog of TCR beta chain sequences. In a later analysis, V and J genes were assigned by comparing TCR nucleotide sequences against IMGT/GENE-DB human TR gene sequences. A later analysis assigned CDR3 sequences and most-parsimonious VDJ recombination scenarios with the TCRdist pipeline. In a later analysis, each TCR beta chain was defined by its CDR3 amino acid sequence together with its V-gene family, and reads lacking a unique V-gene family were excluded. To address suspected cross-contamination and a sequencing artifact, a later analysis removed roughly 640 highly shared, low-generation-probability nucleotide sequences. For each public chain, a later analysis derived a clonal expansion index from normalized ranks of inferred template counts within each repertoire. In a later analysis, generation probabilities were computed using a VDJ recombination model fitted to out-of-frame rearrangements, and the results were checked against IGoR. In a later analysis, hypergeometric tests were used to score TCR-TCR, TCR-HLA and TCR-CMV co-occurrence, with a repertoire-size bias correction applied to TCR pairs. A later analysis estimated false discovery rates by permuting HLA or CMV assignments 20 times. In a later analysis, co-occurring TCRs were grouped with DBSCAN, and TCRdist sequence similarity was added when clustering was performed within HLA-allele-positive subsets. For co-occurrence clustering, repertoires with fewer than 30,000 or more than 120,000 public chains were excluded, along with five repertoires with anomalous nucleotide sharing. TCRdb mirrors the immuneACCESS table, restricted to in-frame sequences. Some clones are absent from its copies; in checked studies, under half trace to an unresolved V gene, and the reason for the others is unknown. The V and J calls and the clone size are those of that table, but D and trimming were determined from the DNA. In all, the sample holds 130,000 to 150,000 clones, and around three quarters of those were seen once. The ten top clones hold 6.5% to 7% of the sample.

The paper as a whole reports these results and caveats: Specific HLA alleles were associated with some 15,000 TCR beta sequences at a false discovery rate of 0.05 in a later analysis. A cluster of highly shared sequence variants was judged likely to be a technical artifact of the sequencing pipeline. In an earlier analysis of some 500 of the donors, most TCR beta V segments appeared in productive rearrangements about 90% or about 30% of the time, broadly matching IMGT annotations. Strong co-occurrence of HLA alleles, especially DR and DQ, made assigning TCR associations to individual alleles difficult. The earlier analysis of 450 to 700 of the donors excluded some 15 rarely observed V segments, including chromosome 9 orphons, because counts were too low. Presence/absence analyses assumed roughly uniform sequencing depth across donors, an assumption that may not hold. A total of 150 or so TCR beta chains were listed by the study as associated with cytomegalovirus. CMV serostatus was the only immune exposure information available for the cohort. In this cohort, only TCR beta chains were sequenced, and detectable features were limited by the absence of alpha or paired-chain data. Three of the identified cytomegalovirus-associated TCR beta chains were confirmed in vitro to be specific for cytomegalovirus antigens. Because the 87-base-pair reads could not distinguish some IMGT-functional V segments, including TRBV6-2 and TRBV6-3, those segments were excluded. Linkage disequilibrium might explain the correlated functional status among segregating V segments, but an unknown experimental factor could not be excluded. Across donors, most TCR sequences were observed very rarely, whereas some public TCRs were present in many individuals. According to a later genetic analysis, donors in an Asian-associated ancestry cluster had fewer N-insertions in productive TCRs than the approximately 610-donor mean. In a later analysis, TCR association rates were found to vary across HLA loci, with the most associated TCRs seen for DRB1 alleles and the fewest for HLA-C alleles. A later analysis reported that several top co-occurrence clusters appeared linked to parvovirus B19, influenza, CMV and Epstein-Barr virus. The classifier was reported to diagnose cytomegalovirus status with high specificity and sensitivity in both the original cohort and the validation cohort. Most CMV-associated TCR beta chains appeared to be HLA-restricted in a later analysis, and the HLA associations seemed to be driven largely by CMV exposure. According to the authors, the approach could potentially be generalized to other disease states and immunological phenotypes. A further reported finding was that TCR beta sequences accurately predicted the HLA-A and HLA-B alleles for most subjects in the first cohort. V-gene and J-gene trimming of TCR beta chains was associated with a missense DCLRE1C variant in a later genetic analysis, and the association was replicated in an independent cohort. Because HLA typing was missing for some donors at each locus, association tests included only the typed subset. In a later analysis, HLA-associated TCR beta chains were found to be more clonally expanded and to have lower generation probabilities than equally common non-associated chains.

A note on this clone: No cognate antigen has been identified for it. The input lacks base qualities; no much larger clone sits a single base away.

CDR1 and CDR2 were assigned from the germline V gene as SGHTA and FQGTGA. The CDR3, cysteine through phenylalanine, is 17 amino acids long. The only DNA kept is the CDR3, 51 bases in frame from the first base. Germline trimming amounts to 1 base on V and 3 bases on J, with 8 as the count of junction bases outside the gene matches. The rearrangement combines TRBV7-3 with TRBJ2-1; 8 bases in the middle match TRBD2. The specimen was PBMCs. This clonotype was sampled from a woman in her thirties or forties in good health and CMV-seropositive. In nucleotides, the sequence is TGTGCCAGCAGCTTAATCGGGCCTAGCGGGCTCTACAATGAGCAGTTCTTC. The encoded protein is CASSLIGPSGLYNEQFF.